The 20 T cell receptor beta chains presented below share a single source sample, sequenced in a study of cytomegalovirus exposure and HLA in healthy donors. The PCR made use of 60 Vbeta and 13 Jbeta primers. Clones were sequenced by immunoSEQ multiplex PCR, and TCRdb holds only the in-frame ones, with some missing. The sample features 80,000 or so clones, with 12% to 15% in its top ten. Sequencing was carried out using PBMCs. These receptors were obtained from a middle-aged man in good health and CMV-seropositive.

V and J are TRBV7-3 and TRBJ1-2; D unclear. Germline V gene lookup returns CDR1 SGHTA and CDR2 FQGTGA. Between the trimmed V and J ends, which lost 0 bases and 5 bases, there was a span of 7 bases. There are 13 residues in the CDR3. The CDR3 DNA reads TGTGCCAGCAGCTTAACGGGCCGGTATGGCTACACCTTC. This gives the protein CASSLTGRYGYTF.

CDR3 loop: CASRGGAFGNTIYF. CDR3 bases: TGTGCCAGCAGGGGAGGGGCCTTCGGAAACACCATATATTTT. This chain links TRBV5-6 with TRBJ1-3, with D tentatively TRBD1 (5 bases). The CDR3 is 14 amino acids. V was pared by 5 bases and J by 4 bases, with 13 bases between. Germline-derived CDR1 and CDR2 are SGHDT and YYEEEE.

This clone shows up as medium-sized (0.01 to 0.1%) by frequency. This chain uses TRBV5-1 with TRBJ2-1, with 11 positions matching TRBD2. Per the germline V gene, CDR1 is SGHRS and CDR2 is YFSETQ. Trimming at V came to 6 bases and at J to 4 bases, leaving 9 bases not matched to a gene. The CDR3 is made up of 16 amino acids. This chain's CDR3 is CASTPLAGGKYNEQFF. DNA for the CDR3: TGCGCCAGCACTCCTTTAGCGGGGGGGAAGTACAATGAGCAGTTCTTC.

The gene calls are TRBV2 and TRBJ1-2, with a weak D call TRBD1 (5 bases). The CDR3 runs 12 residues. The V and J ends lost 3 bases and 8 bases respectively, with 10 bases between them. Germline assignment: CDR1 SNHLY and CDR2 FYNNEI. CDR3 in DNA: TGTGCCAGCAGTGAGGGGCGACGAGGCTACACCTTC. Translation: CASSEGRRGYTF.

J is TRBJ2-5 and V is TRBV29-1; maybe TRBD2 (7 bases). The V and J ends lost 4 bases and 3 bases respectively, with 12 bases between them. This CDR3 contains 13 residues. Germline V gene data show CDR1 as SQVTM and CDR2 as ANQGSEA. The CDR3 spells CSVGGGGKETQYF. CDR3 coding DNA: TGCAGCGTTGGAGGGGGAGGGAAAGAGACCCAGTACTTC.

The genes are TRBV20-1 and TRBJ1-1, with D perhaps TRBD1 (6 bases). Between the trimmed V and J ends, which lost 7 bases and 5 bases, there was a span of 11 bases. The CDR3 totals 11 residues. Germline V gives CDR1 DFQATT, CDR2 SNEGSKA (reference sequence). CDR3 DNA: TGCAGTGTCCACAGGGAGACTGAAGCTTTCTTT. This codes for CSVHRETEAFF.

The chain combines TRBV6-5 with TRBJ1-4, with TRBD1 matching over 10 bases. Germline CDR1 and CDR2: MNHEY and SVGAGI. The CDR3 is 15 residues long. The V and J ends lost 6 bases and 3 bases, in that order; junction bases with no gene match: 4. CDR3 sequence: CASRRQGASNEKLFF. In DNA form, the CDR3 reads TGTGCCAGCAGGCGACAGGGGGCGTCTAATGAAAAACTGTTTTTT.

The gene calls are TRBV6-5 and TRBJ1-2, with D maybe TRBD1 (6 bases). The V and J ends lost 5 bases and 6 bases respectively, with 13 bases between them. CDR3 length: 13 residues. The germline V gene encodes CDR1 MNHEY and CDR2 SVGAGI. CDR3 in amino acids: CASSQRPGDGYTF. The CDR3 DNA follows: TGTGCCAGCAGTCAAAGACCAGGGGATGGCTACACCTTC.

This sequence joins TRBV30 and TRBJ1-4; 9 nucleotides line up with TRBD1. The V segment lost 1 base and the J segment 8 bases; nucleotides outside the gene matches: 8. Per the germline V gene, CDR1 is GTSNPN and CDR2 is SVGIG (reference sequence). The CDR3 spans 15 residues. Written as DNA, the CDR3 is TGTGCCTGGAGTGCTCGACAGGGGGGAGGCGAAAAACTGTTTTTT. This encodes CAWSARQGGGEKLFF.

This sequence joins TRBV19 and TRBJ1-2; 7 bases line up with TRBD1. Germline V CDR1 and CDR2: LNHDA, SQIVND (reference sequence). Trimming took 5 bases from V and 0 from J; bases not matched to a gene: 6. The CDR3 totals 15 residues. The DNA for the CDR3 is TGTGCCAGTAGTCCATGGACAGGAGCTAACTATGGCTACACCTTC. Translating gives CASSPWTGANYGYTF.

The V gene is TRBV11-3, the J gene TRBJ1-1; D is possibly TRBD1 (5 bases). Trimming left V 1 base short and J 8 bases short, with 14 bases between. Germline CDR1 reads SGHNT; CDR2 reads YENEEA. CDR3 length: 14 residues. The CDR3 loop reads CASSLGGGREEAFF. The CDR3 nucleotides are TGTGCCAGCAGCTTAGGGGGGGGACGGGAAGAAGCTTTCTTT.

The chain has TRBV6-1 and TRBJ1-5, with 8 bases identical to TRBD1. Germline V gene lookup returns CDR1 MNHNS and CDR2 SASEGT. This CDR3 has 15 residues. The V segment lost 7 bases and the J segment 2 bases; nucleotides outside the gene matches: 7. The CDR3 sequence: CASTSGGVGNQPQHF. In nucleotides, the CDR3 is TGTGCCAGCACGTCAGGGGGCGTAGGCAATCAGCCCCAGCATTTT.

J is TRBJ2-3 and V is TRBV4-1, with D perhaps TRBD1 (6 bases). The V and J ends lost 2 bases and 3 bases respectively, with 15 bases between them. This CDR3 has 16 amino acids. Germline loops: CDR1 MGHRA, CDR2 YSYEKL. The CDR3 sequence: CASSQPSGHLTDTQYF. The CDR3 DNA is TGCGCCAGCAGCCAACCCTCGGGACACTTAACAGATACGCAGTATTTT.

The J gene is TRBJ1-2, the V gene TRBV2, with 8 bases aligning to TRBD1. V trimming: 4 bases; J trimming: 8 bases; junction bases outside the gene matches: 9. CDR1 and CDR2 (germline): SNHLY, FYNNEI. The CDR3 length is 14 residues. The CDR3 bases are TGTGCCAGCAGTGCTGGAACGACAGGGGACGGCTACACCTTC. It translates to CASSAGTTGDGYTF.

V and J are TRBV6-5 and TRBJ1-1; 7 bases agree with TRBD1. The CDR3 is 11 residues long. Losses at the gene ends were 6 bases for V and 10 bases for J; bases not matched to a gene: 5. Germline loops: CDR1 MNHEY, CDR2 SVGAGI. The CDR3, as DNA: TGTGCCAGCAGCTCCGGGACAGTAGCTTTCTTT. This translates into CASSSGTVAFF.

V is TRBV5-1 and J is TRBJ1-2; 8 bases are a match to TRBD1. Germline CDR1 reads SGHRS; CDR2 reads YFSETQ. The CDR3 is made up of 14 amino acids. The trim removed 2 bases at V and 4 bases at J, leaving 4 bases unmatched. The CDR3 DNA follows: TGCGCCAGCAGCTTTACAGGGGGAAGCTATGGCTACACCTTC. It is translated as CASSFTGGSYGYTF.

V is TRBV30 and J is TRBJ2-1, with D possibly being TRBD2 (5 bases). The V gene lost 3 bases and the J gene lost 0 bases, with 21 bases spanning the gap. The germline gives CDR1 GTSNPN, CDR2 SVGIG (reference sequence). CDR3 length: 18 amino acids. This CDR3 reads CAWRGSLAFLGSYNEQFF. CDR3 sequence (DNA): TGTGCCTGGAGGGGGAGCCTAGCCTTCCTAGGCTCCTACAATGAGCAGTTCTTC.

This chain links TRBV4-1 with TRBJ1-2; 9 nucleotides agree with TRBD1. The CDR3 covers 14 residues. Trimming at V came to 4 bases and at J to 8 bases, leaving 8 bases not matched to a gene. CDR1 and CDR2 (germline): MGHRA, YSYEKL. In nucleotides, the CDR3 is TGCGCCAGCAGCCTCGGACAGGGGACGGGCGGCTACACCTTC. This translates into CASSLGQGTGGYTF.

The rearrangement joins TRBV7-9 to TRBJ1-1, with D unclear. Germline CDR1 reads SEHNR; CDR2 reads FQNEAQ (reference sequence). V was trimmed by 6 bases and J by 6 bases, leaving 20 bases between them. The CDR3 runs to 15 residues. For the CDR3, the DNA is TGTGCCAGCAGATTCGGAGGACCGGGGAGGGCTGAAGCTTTCTTT. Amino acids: CASRFGGPGRAEAFF.

The CDR3 sequence: CASSLGLLSGELFF. The CDR3 coding sequence is TGCGCCAGCAGCTTGGGTTTACTGTCCGGGGAGCTGTTTTTT. V usage is TRBV5-1 and J usage is TRBJ2-2, with unresolved D. Trimming took off 0 bases at V and 6 bases at J, with 9 bases between the two ends. Germline V gene lookup returns CDR1 SGHRS and CDR2 YFSETQ. The CDR3 contains 14 residues.